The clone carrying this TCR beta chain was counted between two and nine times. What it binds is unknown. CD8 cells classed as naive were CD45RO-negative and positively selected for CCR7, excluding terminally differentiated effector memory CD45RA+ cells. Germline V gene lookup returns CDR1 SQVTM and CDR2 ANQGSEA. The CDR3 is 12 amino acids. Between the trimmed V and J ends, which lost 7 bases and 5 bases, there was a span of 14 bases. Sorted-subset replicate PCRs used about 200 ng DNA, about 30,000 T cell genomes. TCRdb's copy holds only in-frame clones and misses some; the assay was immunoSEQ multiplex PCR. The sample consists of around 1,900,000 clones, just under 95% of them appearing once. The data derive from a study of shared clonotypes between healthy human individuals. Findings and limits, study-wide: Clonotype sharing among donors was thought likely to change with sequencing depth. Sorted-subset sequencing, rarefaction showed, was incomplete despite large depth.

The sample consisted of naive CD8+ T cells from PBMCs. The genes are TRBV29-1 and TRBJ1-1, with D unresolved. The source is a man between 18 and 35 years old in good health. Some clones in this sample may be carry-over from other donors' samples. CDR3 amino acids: CSAWVGRTEAFF. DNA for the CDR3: TGCAGCGCTTGGGTCGGTCGGACTGAAGCTTTCTTT. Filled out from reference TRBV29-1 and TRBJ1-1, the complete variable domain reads SAVISQKPSRDICQRGTSLTIQCQVDSQVTMMFWYRQQPGQSLTLIATANQGSEATYESGFVIDKFPISRPNLTFSTLTVSNMSPEDSSIYLCSAWVGRTEAFFGQGTRLTVV.